These 19 T cell receptor beta chains originate from one sample sequenced in a study of T cells in Graves' hyperthyroidism and ophthalmopathy. Regions amplified from RNA transcripts were the TCR beta CDR3 regions. HTBI primers were used for first-round RT-PCR of the TCR CDR3. TCRdb redid the calling of the multiplex PCR reads with MiXCR, one entry per CDR3 protein. In the table there are 300,000 to 350,000 distinct CDR3 sequences, about a sixth of which are singletons. Sequencing was done on a sample of blood. The source is a woman aged 40 to 55 with Graves' ophthalmopathy.

The chain joins TRBV30 to TRBJ2-7; TRBD2 might be the D (6 bases). The CDR3 spans 15 residues. The V end was cut by 3 bases, the J end by 2 bases, with 17 bases between. Germline lookup yields CDR1 GTSNPN and CDR2 SVGIG (reference sequence). In nucleotides, the CDR3 is TGTGCCTGGAGAAATGGGGCTAGCGACACCTACGAGCAGTACTTC. Protein sequence: CAWRNGASDTYEQYF.

This clonotype was detected ten times or more. The chain employs TRBV12-3 or TRBV12-4 and TRBJ1-2; possible D gene TRBD1, 5 bases. Trimming left V 1 base short and J 4 bases short, with 7 bases between. CDR3 length: 13 amino acids. CDR3 residues: CASSLGQIYGYTF. CDR3 nucleotide sequence: TGTGCCAGCAGTTTAGGACAGATCTATGGCTACACCTTC.

This clonotype was recorded many times. The CDR3 protein is CASSLRQGSPYEQYF. The CDR3 DNA follows: TGTGCCAGCAGCCTAAGACAGGGGTCCCCCTACGAGCAGTACTTC. The chain recombines TRBV7-2 with TRBJ2-7; 8 bases line up with TRBD1. After removal of 5 bases from V and 2 bases from J, the junction contained 8 bases not matched to a gene. Germline values: CDR1 SGHTA, CDR2 FQGNSA. The CDR3 has 15 amino acids. The full variable domain, with the rest looked up from reference TRBV7-2 and TRBJ2-7, is GAGVSQSPSNKVTEKGKDVELRCDPISGHTALYWYRQSLGQGLEFLIYFQGNSAPDKSGLPSDRFSAERTGGSVSTLTIQRTQQEDSAVYLCASSLRQGSPYEQYFGPGTRLTVT.

This clonotype has ten or more counts. The J gene is TRBJ1-1, the V gene TRBV6-2 or TRBV6-3; D perhaps matches TRBD1 (5 bases). Looked up from germline, CDR1 is MNHEY and CDR2 is SVGEGT. CDR3 length equals 15 residues. V was cut by 7 bases and J by 1 base, with 16 bases left in between. In nucleotides, the CDR3 is TGTGCCAGCACCCGTAAGGCTGGGGGGAACACTGAAGCTTTCTTT. Protein product: CASTRKAGGNTEAFF.

This clonotype was observed a single time. V gene TRBV5-1 combines with J gene TRBJ2-5; 8 bases are shared with TRBD2. Germline CDR1 reads SGHRS; CDR2 reads YFSETQ. V shed 0 bases and J 14 bases; nucleotides not matched to a gene: 3. The CDR3 covers 11 residues. CDR3 protein: CASSLGGLAYF. The CDR3 DNA sequence: TGCGCCAGCAGCTTGGGTGGACTAGCTTACTTC.

This clonotype has ten or more counts. The V and J genes are TRBV7-8 and TRBJ1-2; a weak D match, TRBD1 (6 bases). CDR1 and CDR2 from the germline V gene are SGHVS and FQNEAQ. Trimming left V 5 bases short and J 8 bases short, with 18 bases between. The CDR3 contains 14 residues. Written as DNA, the CDR3 is TGTGCCAGCAGCCCCTCGTGGGGGGCGGAGGGCTACACCTTC. It codes for CASSPSWGAEGYTF.

At least ten counts were recorded for this clonotype. This sequence joins TRBV7-8 and TRBJ2-5; D ambiguous. Germline loops: CDR1 SGHVS, CDR2 FQNEAQ. Trimming left V 5 bases short and J 5 bases short, with 15 bases between. The CDR3 is 14 residues long. The CDR3: CASSPRVGRETQYF. The CDR3 coding sequence is TGTGCCAGCAGCCCCCGGGTGGGTAGGGAGACCCAGTACTTC. Filled out from reference TRBV7-8 and TRBJ2-5, the complete variable domain reads GAGVSQSPRYKVAKRGQDVALRCDPISGHVSLFWYQQALGQGPEFLTYFQNEAQLDKSGLPSDRFFAERPEGSVSTLKIQRTQQEDSAVYLCASSPRVGRETQYFGPGTRLLVL.

This clonotype was recorded at least ten times. The genes are TRBV6-5 and TRBJ2-2, with a tentative D call TRBD1 (5 bases). There are 14 residues in the CDR3. In germline, CDR1 is MNHEY, CDR2 SVGAGI. Between the trimmed V and J ends, which lost 6 bases and 3 bases, there was a span of 11 bases. The CDR3 DNA reads as TGTGCCAGCAGAGCTACAGGAGACACCGGGGAGCTGTTTTTT. Its translation is CASRATGDTGELFF.

This clonotype came up many times. Given a much more abundant clone one base away, this may be a read error. The chain carries TRBV6-1 and TRBJ2-2, with 11 bases matching TRBD2. Germline CDR1 is MNHNS and CDR2 is SASEGT. The CDR3 sequence is 15 residues long. CDR3 coding DNA: TGTGCCAGCAGACTAGCGGGAGCCCACACCGGGGAGCTGCTTTTT. It encodes CASRLAGAHTGELLF.

This clonotype was counted ten times or more. This chain joins TRBV6-1 and TRBJ2-2, with TRBD1 matching over 9 bases. The CDR3 covers 16 residues. Germline V gives CDR1 MNHNS, CDR2 SASEGT. V dropped 4 bases and J dropped 1; count of bases not matched to a gene: 4. CDR3: CASSGRDRENTGELFF. In nucleotides, the CDR3 is TGTGCCAGCAGTGGCCGGGACAGGGAGAACACCGGGGAGCTGTTTTTT.

Many counts were recorded for this clonotype. The rearrangement joins TRBV2 to TRBJ2-7, with TRBD2 matching over 7 bases. Germline lookup yields CDR1 SNHLY and CDR2 FYNNEI. The CDR3 is made up of 14 amino acids. Trimming removed 4 bases from V and 7 bases from J; junction bases left unmatched: 10. CDR3 sequence reads: CASSVLQRDGEQYF. CDR3 sequence (DNA): TGTGCCAGCAGTGTGCTCCAGCGGGATGGTGAGCAGTACTTC.

The chain carries TRBV6-1 and TRBJ1-1; 8 bases are shared with TRBD1. Germline CDR1 is MNHNS and CDR2 is SASEGT. The CDR3 sequence is 16 residues long. The ends lost 5 bases at V and 3 bases at J; junction bases unmatched: 11. In nucleotides, the CDR3 is TGTGCCAGCAGTCGCGGACAGGGATGGGGGCACACTGAAGCTTTCTTT. Residues: CASSRGQGWGHTEAFF.

This clonotype came up many times. The chain couples TRBV7-8 to TRBJ2-2; no definite D call. Trimming took 7 bases from V and 0 from J, leaving 21 bases between them. The CDR3 covers 18 residues. Germline lookup yields CDR1 SGHVS and CDR2 FQNEAQ. The CDR3 nucleotides are TGTGCCAGCACCCAAAGGGTACTCCTTACCGCGAACACCGGGGAGCTGTTTTTT. Residues: CASTQRVLLTANTGELFF.

There are many counts of this clonotype. This chain joins TRBV6-1 and TRBJ2-7; unclear D gene. This CDR3 has 12 amino acids. Germline V gene lookup returns CDR1 MNHNS and CDR2 SASEGT. Trimming took off 2 bases at V and 9 bases at J, with 11 bases between the two ends. The CDR3 spells CASSELTQAQYF. CDR3 DNA: TGTGCCAGCAGTGAATTAACCCAGGCGCAGTACTTC.

V is TRBV28 and J is TRBJ2-7; D possibly corresponds to TRBD1 (5 bases). Trimming shortened V by 1 base and J by 6 bases, and 7 bases separated the two germline ends. CDR1 is MDHEN and CDR2 is SYDVKM in the germline V gene. The CDR3 is 12 residues long. The CDR3, as DNA: TGTGCCAGCAGTTTATTTCAGGGCGAGCAGTACTTC. Translation: CASSLFQGEQYF. Combining the CDR3 with reference TRBV28 and TRBJ2-7 gives the whole variable domain DVKVTQSSRYLVKRTGEKVFLECVQDMDHENMFWYRQDPGLGLRLIYFSYDVKMKEKGDIPEGYSVSREKKERFSLILESASTNQTSMYLCASSLFQGEQYFGPGTRLTVT.

The chain is built from TRBV14 and TRBJ2-4; D not certain. V lost 4 bases to trimming and J lost 9 bases, with 13 bases between them. The CDR3 sequence is 13 residues long. CDR1 and CDR2 (germline): SGHDN, FVKESK. The DNA of the CDR3 is TGTGCCAGCAGCCCGGGCACCTTTACCATTCAGTACTTC. This translates into CASSPGTFTIQYF.

This clonotype was seen repeatedly, ten times or more. J is TRBJ2-7 and V is TRBV12-3 or TRBV12-4, with 11 bases that match TRBD1. CDR3 length equals 17 residues. The V gene end was trimmed by 5 bases and the J gene end by 4 bases; junction bases not matched to a gene: 13. The CDR3 DNA reads as TGTGCCAGCAGTCTTCGTCGTACCGGGACAGGGGGTTACGAGCAGTACTTC. Residues: CASSLRRTGTGGYEQYF.

This chain uses TRBV20-1 with TRBJ1-6; D call uncertain. Germline CDR1 and CDR2: DFQATT and SNEGSKA (reference sequence). The CDR3 loop spans 17 amino acids. V was trimmed by 3 bases and J by 1 base, leaving 16 bases between them. The CDR3 sequence is CSARTLGDGSYNSPLHF. CDR3 in DNA: TGCAGTGCTAGGACACTCGGGGATGGGTCCTATAATTCACCCCTCCACTTT.

This clonotype was picked up many times. V gene TRBV12-3 or TRBV12-4 combines with J gene TRBJ2-2; 13 bases are a match to TRBD2. The trim removed 6 bases at V and 5 bases at J, leaving 3 bases unmatched. CDR3 length: 15 residues. DNA of the CDR3: TGTGCCAGCAGCATACTAGCGGGAGGGACCGGGGAGCTGTTTTTT. It yields the protein CASSILAGGTGELFF.